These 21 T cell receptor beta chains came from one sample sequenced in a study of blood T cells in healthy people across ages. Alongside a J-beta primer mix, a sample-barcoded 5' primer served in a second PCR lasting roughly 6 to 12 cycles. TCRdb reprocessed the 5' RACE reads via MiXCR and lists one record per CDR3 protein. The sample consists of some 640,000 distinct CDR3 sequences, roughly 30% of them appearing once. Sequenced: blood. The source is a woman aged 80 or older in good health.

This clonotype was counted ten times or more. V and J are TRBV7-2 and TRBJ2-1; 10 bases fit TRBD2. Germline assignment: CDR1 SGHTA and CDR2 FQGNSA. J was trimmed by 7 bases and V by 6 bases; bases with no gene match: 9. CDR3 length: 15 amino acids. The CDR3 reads CASRLGLAGANEQFF. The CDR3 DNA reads TGTGCCAGCAGACTCGGGCTAGCGGGGGCTAATGAGCAGTTCTTC.

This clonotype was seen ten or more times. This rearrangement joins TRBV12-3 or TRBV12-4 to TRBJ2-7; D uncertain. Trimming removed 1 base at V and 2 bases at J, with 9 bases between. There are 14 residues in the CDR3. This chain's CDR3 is CASSLGAATYEQYF. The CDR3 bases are TGTGCCAGCAGTTTAGGGGCAGCAACCTACGAGCAGTACTTC.

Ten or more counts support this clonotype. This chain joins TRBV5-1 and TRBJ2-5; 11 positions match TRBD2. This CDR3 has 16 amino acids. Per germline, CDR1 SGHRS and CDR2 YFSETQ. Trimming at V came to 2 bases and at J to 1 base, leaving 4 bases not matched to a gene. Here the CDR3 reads CASSFPSGGTQETQYF. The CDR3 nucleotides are TGCGCCAGCAGCTTCCCTAGCGGGGGGACCCAAGAGACCCAGTACTTC.

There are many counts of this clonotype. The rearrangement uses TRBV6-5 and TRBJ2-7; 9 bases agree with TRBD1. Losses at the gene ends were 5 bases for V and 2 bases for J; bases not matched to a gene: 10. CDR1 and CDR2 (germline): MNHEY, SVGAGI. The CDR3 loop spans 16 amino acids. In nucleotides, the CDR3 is TGTGCCAGCAGTGCACACAGGGGGCAGATAGCCTACGAGCAGTACTTC. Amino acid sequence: CASSAHRGQIAYEQYF.

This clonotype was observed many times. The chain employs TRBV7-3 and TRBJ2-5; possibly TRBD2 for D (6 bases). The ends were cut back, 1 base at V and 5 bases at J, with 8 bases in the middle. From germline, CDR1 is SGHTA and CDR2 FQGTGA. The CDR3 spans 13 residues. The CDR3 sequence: CASSLSGEETQYF. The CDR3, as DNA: TGTGCCAGCAGCTTAAGCGGGGAGGAGACCCAGTACTTC.

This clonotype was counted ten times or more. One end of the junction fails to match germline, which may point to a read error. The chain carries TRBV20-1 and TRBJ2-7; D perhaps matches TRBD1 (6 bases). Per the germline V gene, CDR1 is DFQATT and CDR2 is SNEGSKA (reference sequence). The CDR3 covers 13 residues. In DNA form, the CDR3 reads TGTAGCGCTAGAGAGGGGGTCTTCTACGAGCAGTACTTC. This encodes CSAREGVFYEQYF.

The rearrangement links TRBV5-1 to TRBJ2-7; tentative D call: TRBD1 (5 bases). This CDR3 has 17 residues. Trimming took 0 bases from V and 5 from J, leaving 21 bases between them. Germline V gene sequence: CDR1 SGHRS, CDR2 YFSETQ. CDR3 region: CASSLVATWQDTNEQYF. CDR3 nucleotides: TGCGCCAGCAGCTTGGTTGCCACTTGGCAGGACACAAACGAGCAGTACTTC.

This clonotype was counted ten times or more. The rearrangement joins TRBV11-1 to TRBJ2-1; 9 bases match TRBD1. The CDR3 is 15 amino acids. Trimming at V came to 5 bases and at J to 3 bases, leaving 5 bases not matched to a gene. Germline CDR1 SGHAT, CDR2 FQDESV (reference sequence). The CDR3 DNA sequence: TGTGCCAGCAGCCGTCCGGGACAGGGCTACAATGAGCAGTTCTTC. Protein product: CASSRPGQGYNEQFF.

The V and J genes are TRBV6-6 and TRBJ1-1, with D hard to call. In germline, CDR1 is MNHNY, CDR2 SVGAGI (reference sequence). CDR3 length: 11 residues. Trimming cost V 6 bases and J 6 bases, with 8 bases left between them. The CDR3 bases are TGTGCCAGCAGGTACCAGGCTGAAGCTTTCTTT. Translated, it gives CASRYQAEAFF.

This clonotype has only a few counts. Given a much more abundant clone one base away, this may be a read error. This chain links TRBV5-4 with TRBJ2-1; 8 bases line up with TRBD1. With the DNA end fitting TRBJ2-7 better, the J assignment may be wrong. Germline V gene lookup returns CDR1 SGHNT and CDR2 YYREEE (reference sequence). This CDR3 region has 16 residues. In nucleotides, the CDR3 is TGTGCCAGCAGCGCCCGGACAGGGCTGTCCTACAATGAGCAGTACTTC. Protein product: CASSARTGLSYNEQYF.

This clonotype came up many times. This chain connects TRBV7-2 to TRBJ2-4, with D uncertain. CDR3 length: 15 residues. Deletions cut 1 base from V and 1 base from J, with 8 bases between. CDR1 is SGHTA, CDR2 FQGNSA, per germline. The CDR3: CASSLGGLAKNIQYF. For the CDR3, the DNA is TGTGCCAGCAGCTTAGGCGGTCTCGCCAAAAACATTCAGTACTTC.

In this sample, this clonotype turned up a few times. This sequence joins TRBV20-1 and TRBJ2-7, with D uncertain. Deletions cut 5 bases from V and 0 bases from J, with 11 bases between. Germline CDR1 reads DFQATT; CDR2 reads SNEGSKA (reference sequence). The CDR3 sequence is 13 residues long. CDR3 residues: CSARPLDSYEQYF. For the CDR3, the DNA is TGCAGTGCTCGCCCACTGGACTCCTACGAGCAGTACTTC.

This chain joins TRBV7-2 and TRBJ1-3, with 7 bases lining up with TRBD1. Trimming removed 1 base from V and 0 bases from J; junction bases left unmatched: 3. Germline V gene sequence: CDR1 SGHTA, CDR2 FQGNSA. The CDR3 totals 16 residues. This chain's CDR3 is CASSLEGQSSGNTIYF. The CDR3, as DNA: TGTGCCAGCAGCTTAGAGGGACAGAGCTCTGGAAACACCATATATTTT. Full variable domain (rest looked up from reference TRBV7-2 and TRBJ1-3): GAGVSQSPSNKVTEKGKDVELRCDPISGHTALYWYRQSLGQGLEFLIYFQGNSAPDKSGLPSDRFSAERTGGSVSTLTIQRTQQEDSAVYLCASSLEGQSSGNTIYFGEGSWLTVV.

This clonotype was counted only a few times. CDR3 in amino acids: CASSLSVGSGEKLFF. The CDR3, as DNA: TGCGCCAGCAGCCTATCGGTAGGGTCAGGCGAAAAACTGTTTTTT. The gene calls are TRBV5-1 and TRBJ1-4; D gene uncertain. CDR3 size: 15 residues. Germline V lookup: CDR1 SGHRS, CDR2 YFSETQ. V dropped 4 bases and J dropped 8 bases, with 18 bases sitting between them.

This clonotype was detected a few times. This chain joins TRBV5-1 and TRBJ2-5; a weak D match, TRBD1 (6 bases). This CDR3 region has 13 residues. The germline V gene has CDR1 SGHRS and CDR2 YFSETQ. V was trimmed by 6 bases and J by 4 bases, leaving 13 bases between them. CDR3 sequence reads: CASTAGAGETQYF. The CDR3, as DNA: TGCGCCAGCACCGCAGGGGCGGGAGAGACCCAGTACTTC. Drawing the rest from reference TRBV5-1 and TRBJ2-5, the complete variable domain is KAGVTQTPRYLIKTRGQQVTLSCSPISGHRSVSWYQQTPGQGLQFLFEYFSETQRNKGNFPGRFSGRQFSNSRSEMNVSTLELGDSALYLCASTAGAGETQYFGPGTRLLVL.

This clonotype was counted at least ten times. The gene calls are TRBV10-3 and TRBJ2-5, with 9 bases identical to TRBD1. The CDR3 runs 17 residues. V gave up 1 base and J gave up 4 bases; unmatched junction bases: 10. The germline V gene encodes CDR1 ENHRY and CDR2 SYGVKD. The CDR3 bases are TGTGCCATCAGTGAGTTTGCCCTCACAGGGGGCAGAGAGACCCAGTACTTC. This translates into CAISEFALTGGRETQYF.

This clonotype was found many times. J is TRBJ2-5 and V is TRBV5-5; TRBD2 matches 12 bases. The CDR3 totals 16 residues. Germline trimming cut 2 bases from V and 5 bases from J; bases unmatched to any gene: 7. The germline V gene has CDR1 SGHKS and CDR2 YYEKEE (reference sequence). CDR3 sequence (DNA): TGTGCCAGCAGCTTTCCTAGCGGGGGGGCCTTGGAGACCCAGTACTTC. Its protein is CASSFPSGGALETQYF.

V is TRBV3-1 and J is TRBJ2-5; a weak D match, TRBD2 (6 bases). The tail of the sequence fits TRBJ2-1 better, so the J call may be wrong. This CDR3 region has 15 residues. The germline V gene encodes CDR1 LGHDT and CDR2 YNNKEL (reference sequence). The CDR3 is CASSPRGTLQETQFF. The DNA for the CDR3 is TGTGCCAGCAGCCCCCGCGGGACCTTACAAGAGACCCAGTTCTTC.

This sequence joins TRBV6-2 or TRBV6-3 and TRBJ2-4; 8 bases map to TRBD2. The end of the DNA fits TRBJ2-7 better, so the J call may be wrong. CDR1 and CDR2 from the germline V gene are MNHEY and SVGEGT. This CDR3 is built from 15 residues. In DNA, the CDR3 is TGTGCCAGCAGTTTTCCGGGACTAGATGAGGTCGAGCAGTACTTC. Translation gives CASSFPGLDEVEQYF.

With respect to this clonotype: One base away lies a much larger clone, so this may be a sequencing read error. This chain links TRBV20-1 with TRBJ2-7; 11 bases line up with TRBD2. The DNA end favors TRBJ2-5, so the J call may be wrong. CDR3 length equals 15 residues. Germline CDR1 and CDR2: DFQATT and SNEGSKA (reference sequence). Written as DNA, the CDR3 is TGCGGTGCTAGAGGGACTAGCGGCCGGGGGGAGACCCAGTACTTC. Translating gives CGARGTSGRGETQYF.

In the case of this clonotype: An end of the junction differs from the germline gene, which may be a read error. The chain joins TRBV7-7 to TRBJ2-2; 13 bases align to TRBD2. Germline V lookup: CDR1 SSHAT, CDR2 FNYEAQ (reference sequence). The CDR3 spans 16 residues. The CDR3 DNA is TGTGCTAGCAGCCGGACTAGCGGGGGATCCGGCGGGGAGCTGTTTTTT. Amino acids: CASSRTSGGSGGELFF.